This section outlines one T cell receptor (beta chain) sequence together with its context. The sample comes from a study of blood T cell repertoires in COVID-19. Study-wide background: Samples representing acute and convalescent COVID-19 were sourced from the United States, Italy and Spain.

In the authors' methods: The authors estimated nucleated cell counts from reference gene primer amplification. Here immunoSEQ multiplex PCR was the method, and the copy in TCRdb shows in-frame clones only, minus some. For V, J and clone size, that table is used; D and trimming come from the DNA. The sample includes 370,000 or so clones, more than 70% of them seen just once. The ends lost 8 bases at V and 5 bases at J; junction bases unmatched: 10. The CDR3 contains 14 residues. Per germline, CDR1 SNHLY and CDR2 FYNNEI. Participants were aged about 18 to 95 years, lived in 24 US areas, and enrolled virtually. Participants had their cohort set by participant-reported clinical history.

The TCR sequence derives from a man aged 25-45 years who had recovered from COVID-19. The J gene is TRBJ1-2, the V gene TRBV2, with 8 bases that match TRBD1. The sample consisted of PBMCs or T cells enriched from blood (not recorded which). DNA for the CDR3: TGTGCCAGCCCCGGGGGACAGGCCGAGTATGGCTACACCTTC. Amino acid sequence: CASPGGQAEYGYTF.